This TCR beta chain was obtained from a study of T cells in tuberculosis. Study-wide background: In South Africa, adults with active tuberculosis were compared with IGRA-negative and latently infected IGRA-positive adolescents. Regarding the study as a whole: Shorter CDR3-alpha in active tuberculosis partly drove smaller distances.

The junction had 11 bases not matched to a gene; V was cut back by 2 bases and J by 11 bases. Germline CDR1 SGHDT, CDR2 YYEEEE. CDR3 length: 14 amino acids. With respect to this clone: The antigen is not known.

Here immunoSEQ multiplex PCR was the method, and the copy in TCRdb shows in-frame clones only, minus some. The sample yields over 35,000 clones, 95% seen once. The receptor was derived from a donor aged 10 to 29 with latent tuberculosis or without tuberculosis infection. The sample comprised PBMCs. The gene calls are TRBV5-6 and TRBJ2-5, with 8 bases lining up with TRBD1. The CDR3 loop reads CASSLQGVSWSQYF. CDR3 nucleotide sequence: TGTGCCAGCAGCTTACAGGGGGTTAGTTGGTCTCAGTACTTC.